This T cell receptor (beta chain) stems from a study of blood T cell repertoires in COVID-19. Turning to the study itself: The origin of the acute and convalescent COVID-19 samples was the United States, Italy and Spain. In each case, the material was cDNA or gDNA derived from T cells, B-cell-depleted T cells, or PBMCs.

Germline V gene data show CDR1 as MNHNS and CDR2 as SASEGT. The CDR3 covers 16 residues. The ends lost 2 bases at V and 4 bases at J; junction bases unmatched: 3. In the source study's methods: For nucleated cells, counts were estimated from reference gene primer amplification. The assay was immunoSEQ multiplex PCR, and TCRdb's table has in-frame clones only and misses some. V and J calls and clone size follow that table, whereas D and trimming were derived from the DNA. The table has 60,000 to 70,000 clones, about 86% seen once. The specimen was peripheral blood. The V and J genes are TRBV6-1 and TRBJ2-1; TRBD2 matches at 12 bases. This sequence originates from a woman in her sixties with acute or convalescent COVID-19. CDR3 amino acids: CASSESLAGGYNEQFF. The CDR3 DNA follows: TGTGCCAGCAGTGAATCTCTAGCGGGGGGGTACAATGAGCAGTTCTTC.